This is a list of T cell receptor beta chains from one sample in a study of blood T cells in healthy people across ages. From the 5' RACE reads, TCRdb called clonotypes with MiXCR, one entry per CDR3 protein. The sample shows approximately 800,000 distinct CDR3 sequences, 25% of them seen only once. Another study also made use of these data, one on T cells of mothers and their children.

Sequencing was carried out using blood. These receptors all stem from a boy aged 10-17 years in good health. Both conserved end residues are part of each CDR3. D genes are given only for firm matches. Clone size appears in some rows only: once, few, many, or a class for an expanded clone.

>13|TRBV5-1|.|.|TRBJ2-3
CASSSEFADTQYF
TGCGCCAGCAGCTCCGAGTTTGCAGATACGCAGTATTTT
>15|TRBV20-1|TRBD2|few|TRBJ2-1
CSARGTSGANNEQFF
TGCAGTGCTAGAGGGACTAGCGGGGCAAACAATGAGCAGTTCTTC
>13|TRBV29-1|.|few|TRBJ2-2
CSAITRQTGELFF
TGCAGCGCCATTACAAGACAGACCGGGGAGCTGTTTTTT
>14|TRBV7-8|TRBD1|.|TRBJ2-7
CASSLARQGDEQYF
TGTGCCAGCAGCTTAGCGCGACAGGGGGACGAGCAGTACTTC
>16|TRBV28|.|few|TRBJ2-3
CASSFIGESGTDTQYF
TGTGCCAGCAGTTTTATAGGGGAGTCGGGCACAGATACGCAGTATTTT
>16|TRBV21-1|.|few|TRBJ2-5
CASSKLDRGYQETQYF
TGTGCCAGCAGCAAATTGGACCGGGGGTACCAAGAGACCCAGTACTTC
>16|TRBV7-2|.|.|TRBJ1-1
CASSLALAVVNTEASF
TGTGCCAGCAGCTTAGCCCTTGCCGTTGTGAACACTGAAGCTTCCTTT
>14|TRBV7-9|.|few|TRBJ1-1
CASSLGLINTEAFF
TGTGCCAGCAGCTTAGGCCTGATTAACACTGAAGCTTTCTTT
>13|TRBV11-1|TRBD2|.|TRBJ2-7
CASSLNSGNEQYF
TGTGCCAGCAGCTTGAATAGCGGGAACGAGCAGTACTTC
>15|TRBV28|.|.|TRBJ1-1
CASSGRAPGDTEAFF
TGTGCCAGCAGTGGCAGGGCTCCCGGGGACACTGAAGCTTTCTTT
>16|TRBV20-1|TRBD1|few|TRBJ1-2
CSATSVGGAYLWGYTF
TGCAGTGCTACGAGTGTAGGGGGCGCCTATTTGTGGGGCTACACCTTC
>17|TRBV28|TRBD2|.|TRBJ2-4
CASSLAWGLAGKNIQYF
TGTGCCAGCAGCCTCGCATGGGGACTAGCGGGAAAAAACATTCAGTACTTC
>12|TRBV7-2|.|few|TRBJ1-2
CAGSQLDYGYTF
TGTGCCGGCAGCCAGTTGGACTATGGCTACACCTTC
>15|TRBV12-3/TRBV12-4|TRBD2|.|TRBJ2-1
CASSLGTSGHNEQFF
TGTGCCAGCAGTTTGGGGACTAGCGGTCACAATGAGCAGTTCTTC
>14|TRBV12-3/TRBV12-4|.|few|TRBJ2-5
CASSLWGLQETQYF
TGTGCCAGCAGTTTATGGGGACTCCAAGAGACCCAGTACTTC
>15|TRBV6-2/TRBV6-3|TRBD1|.|TRBJ2-1
CASSYLGQQYNEQFF
TGTGCCAGCAGTTACTTGGGACAGCAATACAATGAGCAGTTCTTC
>17|TRBV6-5|TRBD1|.|TRBJ1-5
CASSSSFGDSPDQPQHF
TGTGCCAGCAGTTCCTCCTTCGGGGACAGCCCCGATCAGCCCCAGCATTTT
>11|TRBV5-1|.|.|TRBJ2-4
CASSLEGIQYF
TGCGCCAGCAGCTTGGAAGGCATTCAGTACTTC
>13|TRBV7-2|TRBD1|few|TRBJ2-5
CTSSYDREETQYF
TGTACCAGCAGCTACGACAGGGAAGAGACCCAGTACTTC
>13|TRBV29-1|.|once|TRBJ1-1
CSAEGGGGTEAFF
TGCAGCGCCGAGGGGGGCGGAGGGACTGAAGCTTTCTTT
>13|TRBV7-3|.|.|TRBJ2-1
CASSWDSSREQFF
TGTGCCAGCAGCTGGGACTCCTCACGGGAGCAGTTCTTC
>12|TRBV7-9|.|.|TRBJ1-4
CASSRESEKLFF
TGTGCCAGCAGCCGGGAGTCCGAAAAACTGTTTTTT
>14|TRBV28|.|.|TRBJ2-3
CASREEISTDTQYF
TGTGCCAGCAGAGAAGAGATTAGCACAGATACGCAGTATTTT
>13|TRBV2|.|.|TRBJ2-7
CASSDEGFHEQYF
TGTGCCAGCAGTGACGAAGGGTTCCACGAGCAGTACTTC
>16|TRBV15|.|.|TRBJ2-1
CATSRTGVAAYNEQFF
TGTGCCACCAGCAGGACCGGGGTAGCGGCCTACAATGAGCAGTTCTTC